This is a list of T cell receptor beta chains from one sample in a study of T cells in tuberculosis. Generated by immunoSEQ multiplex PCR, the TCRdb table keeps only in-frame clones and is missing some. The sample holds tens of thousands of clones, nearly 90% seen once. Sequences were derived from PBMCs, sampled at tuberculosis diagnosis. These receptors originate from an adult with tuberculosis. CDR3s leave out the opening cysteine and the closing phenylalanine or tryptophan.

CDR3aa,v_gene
ANGTTNTEAF,TRBV21-1
ASDRGSYNEQF,TRBV6-4
ASGLAGDYEQY,TRBV6-1
ASSPSLGERGSYEQY,TRBV5-4
ASSVEGSGGANEQF,TRBV9
ASSMDRGLYTEAF,TRBV7-2
ASSQSLLLGNTIY,TRBV4-1
ASSLALREGETQY,TRBV5-1
ASSLEDRSGTDTQY,TRBV5-1
ASSSGTVSSGANVLT,TRBV19
ASSPSVFEKLF,TRBV18
ASSYRDTPYEQY,TRBV19
ASSLSASGGTDTQY,TRBV27
ASSLRTGGTGELF,TRBV7-9
ASSHACTGGCKDIQY,TRBV4-3
ASSWRETQY,TRBV5-6